These 18 T cell receptor beta chains were all obtained from the same sample, sequenced in a study of identical twins' blood T cells. MiXCR, run by TCRdb on the 5' RACE reads, gives a single entry per CDR3 protein. The table shows 400,000 or so distinct CDR3 sequences, with roughly 28% occurring only once. The sample consisted of PBMCs. The source of these receptors is a woman aged 18-55 years in good health.

This clonotype came up many times. The rearrangement uses TRBV6-6 and TRBJ1-5; maybe TRBD1 (6 bases). V gave up 3 bases and J gave up 0 bases, with 15 bases separating them. CDR1 MNHNY and CDR2 SVGAGI come from the germline V gene (reference sequence). This CDR3 has 17 residues. The CDR3 sequence: CASSYIGQSPSNQPQHF. CDR3 nucleotides: TGTGCCAGCAGTTATATCGGACAGTCACCTAGCAATCAGCCCCAGCATTTT.

This clonotype has only one observation. The chain's CDR3 is CASTLDPASYEQYF. DNA for the CDR3: TGCGCCAGCACATTAGACCCGGCCTCCTACGAGCAGTACTTC. The chain recombines TRBV5-1 with TRBJ2-7; D is unclear. With 6 bases removed from V and 0 bases from J, the gap between germline ends came to 13 bases. CDR3 length: 14 amino acids. Germline lookup yields CDR1 SGHRS and CDR2 YFSETQ.

This clonotype has a count of ten or more. This rearrangement joins TRBV20-1 to TRBJ1-1, with D unresolved. Trimming stripped 3 bases from V and 1 base from J, with 9 bases between. The CDR3 runs to 13 residues. Germline lookup yields CDR1 DFQATT and CDR2 SNEGSKA (reference sequence). CDR3 sequence: CSASKGRNTEAFF. The DNA of the CDR3 is TGCAGTGCTAGTAAAGGGAGGAACACTGAAGCTTTCTTT.

The chain employs TRBV27 and TRBJ2-1; 13 bases are a match to TRBD2. After removal of 5 bases from V and 5 bases from J, the junction contained 3 bases not matched to a gene. Germline V lookup: CDR1 MNHEY, CDR2 SMNVEV (reference sequence). The CDR3 length is 15 residues. The CDR3 DNA is TGTGCCAGCAGTCAACTAGCGGGGGGGAACAATGAGCAGTTCTTC. Encoded protein: CASSQLAGGNNEQFF.

There are a few counts of this clonotype. The V and J genes are TRBV6-7 and TRBJ2-7; TRBD1 matches 9 bases. TRBV6-7 is labeled an ORF, and its function is uncertain. The V gene end was trimmed by 5 bases and the J gene end by 4 bases; junction bases not matched to a gene: 21. The CDR3 extends over 19 amino acids. DNA of the CDR3: TGTGCCAGCAGTCCCCCTTGGACAGGGGAATCTAGCGAACCTTACGAGCAGTACTTC. Its protein is CASSPPWTGESSEPYEQYF.

The rearrangement links TRBV20-1 to TRBJ1-2; D may be TRBD1 (5 bases). The germline V and J ends were trimmed by 8 bases and 5 bases, with 21 bases remaining between them. The CDR3 runs to 14 residues. The V gene's germline CDR1 is DFQATT and CDR2 SNEGSKA (reference sequence). The CDR3 DNA reads TGCAGTCCGGGACTCATCGTCCCATTATATGGCTACACCTTC. Translation: CSPGLIVPLYGYTF.

Details on this clonotype: Relative to the germline gene, one junction end is altered; a read error may explain this. The V and J genes are TRBV29-1 and TRBJ1-1; D gene ambiguous. This CDR3 comprises 11 residues. Germline V gene lookup returns CDR1 SQVTM and CDR2 ANQGSEA. The CDR3 protein is CGVSGSREAFF. The DNA for the CDR3 is TGCGGCGTTTCCGGGAGTCGTGAAGCTTTCTTT.

The chain couples TRBV2 to TRBJ2-7; 12 bases map to TRBD1. Germline-derived CDR1 and CDR2 are SNHLY and FYNNEI. V lost 9 bases, J lost 5 bases, and 14 bases stayed unmatched. CDR3 length equals 16 residues. The CDR3 protein is CASGRGTGGDKNEQYF. The CDR3 DNA reads TGTGCCAGTGGACGAGGGACAGGGGGCGATAAGAACGAGCAGTACTTC.

The chain employs TRBV7-9 and TRBJ1-5; D ambiguous. The CDR3 loop spans 13 amino acids. V was trimmed by 1 base and J by 7 bases, leaving 8 bases between them. Germline V gives CDR1 SEHNR, CDR2 FQNEAQ (reference sequence). This CDR3 is CASSLGFLQPQHF. CDR3 DNA sequence: TGTGCCAGCAGCTTAGGGTTTTTACAGCCCCAGCATTTT. Full variable domain (outside the CDR3, taken from reference TRBV7-9 and TRBJ1-5): DTGVSQNPRHKITKRGQNVTFRCDPISEHNRLYWYRQTLGQGPEFLTYFQNEAQLEKSRLLSDRFSAERPKGSFSTLEIQRTEQGDSAMYLCASSLGFLQPQHFGDGTRLSIL.

The CDR3 region has the DNA TGCGCCAGCAGCCAAGAATATGGGGCTCTACCCCGGCGGTCTTTCTTT. Amino acids: CASSQEYGALPRRSFF. The chain recombines TRBV4-3 with TRBJ1-1; D possibly corresponds to TRBD1 (5 bases). Trimming left V 0 bases short and J 12 bases short, with 23 bases between. CDR1 is LGHNA and CDR2 is YSLEER in the germline V gene. The CDR3 is made up of 16 amino acids.

Details on this clonotype: A much larger clonotype is one base distant, so this may be a read error. The J gene is TRBJ1-3, the V gene TRBV6-2 or TRBV6-3; tentatively, D is TRBD1 (5 bases). Germline lookup yields CDR1 MNHEY and CDR2 SVGEGT. Trimming took 2 bases from V and 7 from J, leaving 12 bases between them. The CDR3 is made up of 14 amino acids. CDR3 protein: CASSYGWGKNTIYF. The CDR3 coding sequence is TGTGCCAGCAGTTACGGCTGGGGCAAGAACACCATATATTTT.

V is TRBV29-1 and J is TRBJ1-2; 9 positions agree with TRBD1. This CDR3 comprises 13 residues. Trimming at V came to 3 bases and at J to 8 bases, leaving 7 bases not matched to a gene. Looked up from germline, CDR1 is SQVTM and CDR2 is ANQGSEA. The CDR3 nucleotides are TGCAGCGTTGATCCGGGACAGGGCTTCGGCTACACCTTC. Its translation: CSVDPGQGFGYTF.

This clonotype occurred a few times. This chain uses TRBV10-3 with TRBJ1-1, with D possibly TRBD1 on 5 matching bases. Germline V gene data show CDR1 as ENHRY and CDR2 as SYGVKD. V lost 2 bases to trimming and J lost 2 bases, with 12 bases between them. This CDR3 contains 15 residues. This CDR3 is CAISEPGTGNTEAFF. The CDR3 DNA sequence: TGTGCCATCAGTGAGCCCGGGACCGGCAACACTGAAGCTTTCTTT.

This clonotype occurred many times. The chain carries TRBV11-2 and TRBJ1-4; D is possibly TRBD1 (5 bases). Trimming stripped 7 bases from V and 2 bases from J, with 14 bases between. Germline V gene lookup returns CDR1 SGHAT and CDR2 FQNNGV. The CDR3 spans 15 residues. The CDR3 nucleotides are TGTGCCAGCATCCCTTCAGGGCGCACTAATGAAAAACTGTTTTTT. Protein: CASIPSGRTNEKLFF.

For this clonotype: A much larger clone lies one base from this, so it may be a read error. V gene TRBV20-1 combines with J gene TRBJ1-1; D may be TRBD1 (6 bases). The germline V and J ends were trimmed by 2 bases and 1 base, with 11 bases remaining between them. The CDR3 covers 14 residues. The germline V gene has CDR1 DFQATT and CDR2 SNEGSKA (reference sequence). CDR3 in DNA: TGCAGTGCTAGAAAAGGGGGTACGAACACTGAAGCTTTCTTT. This codes for CSARKGGTNTEAFF.

A few counts support this clonotype. This chain uses TRBV29-1 with TRBJ1-5; TRBD1 is a possible D gene (5 bases). This CDR3 spans 13 amino acids. Between the trimmed V and J ends, which lost 4 bases and 7 bases, there was a span of 14 bases. Per germline, CDR1 SQVTM and CDR2 ANQGSEA. The CDR3 DNA follows: TGCAGCGTTGCATCCGAGTCAGGGCAGCCCCAGCATTTT. Its protein product is CSVASESGQPQHF.

This clonotype showed up just a few times. The chain couples TRBV7-2 to TRBJ2-1, with D unresolved. The ends were cut back, 0 bases at V and 2 bases at J, with 8 bases in the middle. Germline assignment: CDR1 SGHTA and CDR2 FQGNSA. The CDR3 runs 15 residues. The chain's CDR3 is CASSLAATPYNEQFF. The CDR3 DNA reads as TGTGCCAGCAGCTTAGCGGCCACGCCCTACAATGAGCAGTTCTTC. The variable domain in full, completed from reference TRBV7-2 and TRBJ2-1, reads GAGVSQSPSNKVTEKGKDVELRCDPISGHTALYWYRQSLGQGLEFLIYFQGNSAPDKSGLPSDRFSAERTGGSVSTLTIQRTQQEDSAVYLCASSLAATPYNEQFFGPGTRLTVL.

V gene TRBV7-2 combines with J gene TRBJ2-2, with D tentatively TRBD2 (7 bases). The CDR3 has 14 residues. Trimming left V 8 bases short and J 3 bases short, with 13 bases between. CDR1 SGHTA and CDR2 FQGNSA come from the germline V gene. CDR3 sequence (DNA): TGTGCCAGCCGCCGAGGGGGGGACACCGGGGAGCTGTTTTTT. Translating gives CASRRGGDTGELFF.